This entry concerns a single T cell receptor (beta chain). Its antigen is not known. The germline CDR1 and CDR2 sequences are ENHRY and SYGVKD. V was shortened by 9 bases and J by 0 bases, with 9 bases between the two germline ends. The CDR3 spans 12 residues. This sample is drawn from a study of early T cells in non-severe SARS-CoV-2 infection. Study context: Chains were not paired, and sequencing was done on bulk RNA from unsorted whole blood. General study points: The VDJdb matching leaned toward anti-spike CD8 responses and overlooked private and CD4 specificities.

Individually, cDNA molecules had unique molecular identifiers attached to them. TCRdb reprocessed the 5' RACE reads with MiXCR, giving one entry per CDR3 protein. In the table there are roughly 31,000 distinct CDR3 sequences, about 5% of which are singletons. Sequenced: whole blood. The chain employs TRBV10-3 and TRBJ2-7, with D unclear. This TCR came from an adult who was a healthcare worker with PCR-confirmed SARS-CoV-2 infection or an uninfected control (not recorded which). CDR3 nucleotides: TGTGCCATGGGCCGAAGCTCCTACGAGCAGTACTTC. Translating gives CAMGRSSYEQYF.